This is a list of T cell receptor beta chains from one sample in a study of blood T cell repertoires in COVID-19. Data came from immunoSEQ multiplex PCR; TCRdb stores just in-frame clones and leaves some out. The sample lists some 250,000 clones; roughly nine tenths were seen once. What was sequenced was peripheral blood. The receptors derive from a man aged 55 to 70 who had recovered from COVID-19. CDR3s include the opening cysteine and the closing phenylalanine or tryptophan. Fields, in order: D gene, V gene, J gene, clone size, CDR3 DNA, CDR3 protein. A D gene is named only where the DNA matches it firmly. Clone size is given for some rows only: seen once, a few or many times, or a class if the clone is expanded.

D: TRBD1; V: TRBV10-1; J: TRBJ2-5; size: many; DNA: TGCGCCAGCAGCGATATCGGGACAGCTAAAGAGACCCAGTACTTC; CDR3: CASSDIGTAKETQYF
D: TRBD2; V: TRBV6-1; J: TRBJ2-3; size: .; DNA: TGTGCCAGCAGTGAGGGGACTAGCGGGGGGGTCAAAGGTACGCAGTATTTT; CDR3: CASSEGTSGGVKGTQYF
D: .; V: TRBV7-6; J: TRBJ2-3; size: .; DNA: TGTGCCAGCAGCTTGGCACGTAGCACAGATACGCAGTATTTT; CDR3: CASSLARSTDTQYF
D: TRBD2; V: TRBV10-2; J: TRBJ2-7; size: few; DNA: TGCGCCAGCAGTGAAAGGACTAGCGGGGGGGCCCTGGCGTACGAGCAGTACTTC; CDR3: CASSERTSGGALAYEQYF
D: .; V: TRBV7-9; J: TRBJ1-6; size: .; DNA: TGTGCCAGCAGTCCACCCGGTAATTCACCCCTCCACTTT; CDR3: CASSPPGNSPLHF
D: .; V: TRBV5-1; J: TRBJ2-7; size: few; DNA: TGCGCCAGCAGCTCCGAAGCGGGCCTTCCCTACGAGCAGTACTTC; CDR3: CASSSEAGLPYEQYF
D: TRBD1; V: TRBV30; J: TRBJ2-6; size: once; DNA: TGTGCCTGGAGCCCTGTCAGGGGGCGATCTGGGGCCAACGTCCTGACTTTC; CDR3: CAWSPVRGRSGANVLTF
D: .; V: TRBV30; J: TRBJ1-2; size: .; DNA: TGTGCCTGGAACTTAGGTGGTGAGGATGGCTACACCTTC; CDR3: CAWNLGGEDGYTF
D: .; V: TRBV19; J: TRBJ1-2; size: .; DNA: TGTGCCAGTAGTAGCGGGAGGGGGGTCTATGGCTACACCTTC; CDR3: CASSSGRGVYGYTF
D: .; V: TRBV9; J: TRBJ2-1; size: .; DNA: TGTGCCAGCAGCGACCAGACTTACAATGAGCAGTTCTTC; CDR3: CASSDQTYNEQFF
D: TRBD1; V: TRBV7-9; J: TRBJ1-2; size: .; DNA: TGTGCCAGCAGCTTCGGGACAGGGGGCTACACCTTC; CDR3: CASSFGTGGYTF
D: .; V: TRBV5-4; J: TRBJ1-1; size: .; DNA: TGTGCCAGCAGCCCTAACAGGGCGGGGAACACTGAAGCTTTCTTT; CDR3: CASSPNRAGNTEAFF
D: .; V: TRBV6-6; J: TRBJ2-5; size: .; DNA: TGTGCCAGCAGTCCCCCCGACTACTTGAGGGAGACCCAGTACTTC; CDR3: CASSPPDYLRETQYF
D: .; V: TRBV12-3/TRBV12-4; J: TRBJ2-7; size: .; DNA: TGTGCCAGCAGTTTCCGTCGGGTTAGCGAGCAGTACTTC; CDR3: CASSFRRVSEQYF
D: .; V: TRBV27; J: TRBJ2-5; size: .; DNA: TGTGCCAGCATTAGGGCAGGGCGAGAGACCCAGTACTTC; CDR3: CASIRAGRETQYF
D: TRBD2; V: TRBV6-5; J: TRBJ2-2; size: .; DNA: TGTGCCAGCAGTCTACTAGCGGACTACACCGGGGAGCTGTTTTTT; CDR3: CASSLLADYTGELFF
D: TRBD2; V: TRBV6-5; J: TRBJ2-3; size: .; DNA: TGTGCCAGCGACCGCGGGGGGCCCACAGATACGCAGTATTTT; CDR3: CASDRGGPTDTQYF
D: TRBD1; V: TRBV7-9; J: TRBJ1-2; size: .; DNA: TGTGCCAGCAGCCCTCGACAGGGCTGGGACTATGGCTACACCTTC; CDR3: CASSPRQGWDYGYTF
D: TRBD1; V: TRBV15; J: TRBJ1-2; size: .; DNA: TGTGCCACCAGCAGAGACCGAACAGGGGAATCTGGCTACACCTTC; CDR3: CATSRDRTGESGYTF
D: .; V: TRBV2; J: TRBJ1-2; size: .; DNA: TGTGCCAGCAATACACCCAACTATGGCTACACCTTC; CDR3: CASNTPNYGYTF
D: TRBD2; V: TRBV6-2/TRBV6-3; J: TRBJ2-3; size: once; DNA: TGTGCCAGCAGTTACTCTACTAGCGGGAGGCACGAAGCGACAGATACGCAGTATTTT; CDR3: CASSYSTSGRHEATDTQYF
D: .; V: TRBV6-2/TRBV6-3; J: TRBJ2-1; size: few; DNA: TGTGCCAGCAGTTTAGGAGGGTCTCGGGGGAATGAGCAGTTCTTC; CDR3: CASSLGGSRGNEQFF
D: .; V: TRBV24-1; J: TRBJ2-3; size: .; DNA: TGTGCCACCAGTGGGGGGGGCGGAACCACAGATACGCAGTATTTT; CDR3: CATSGGGGTTDTQYF
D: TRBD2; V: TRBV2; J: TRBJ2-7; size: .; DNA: TGTGCCAGCAGTGTTAGCGGGGGAGGGTACGAGCAGTACTTC; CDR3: CASSVSGGGYEQYF
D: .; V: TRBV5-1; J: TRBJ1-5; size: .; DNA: TGCGCCAGCAGCTTGGGTCAGGGAACGAGCAATCAGCCCCAGCATTTT; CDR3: CASSLGQGTSNQPQHF
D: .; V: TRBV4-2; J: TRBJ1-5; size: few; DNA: TGTGCCAGCAGCCAAGGGGCCACTAGCAATCAGCCCCAGCATTTT; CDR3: CASSQGATSNQPQHF
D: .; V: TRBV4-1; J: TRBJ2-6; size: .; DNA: TGCGCCAGCAGCCAAGATCCCCCCTTGCGGGCTGGGGCCAACGTCCTGACTTTC; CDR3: CASSQDPPLRAGANVLTF